This T cell receptor beta chain was recovered during a study of blood T cell repertoires in COVID-19. The overall study: The cDNA or gDNA used as material had been derived from T cells, B-cell-depleted T cells, or PBMCs.

Trimming cost V 6 bases and J 2 bases; bases outside gene matches: 7. Per germline, CDR1 MNHEY and CDR2 SVGAGI. The CDR3 consists of 15 residues. Authors' processing steps: Estimated nucleated cell counts came from reference gene primer amplification. Measured with immunoSEQ multiplex PCR; TCRdb has only the in-frame clones, and not every one. Clone size and the V and J calls come from that table; the DNA yielded D and trimming. This sample has 150,000 to 200,000 clones; 74% occur once, and the top ten carry around 2.9%. This sequence was found in a woman older than 75 with acute or convalescent COVID-19. The rearrangement links TRBV6-5 to TRBJ1-5, with 7 bases lining up with TRBD1. The sequencing sample was made of peripheral blood. The CDR3 reads CASRGGGSGNQPQHF. The CDR3 DNA sequence: TGTGCCAGCAGAGGAGGGGGCTCAGGCAATCAGCCCCAGCATTTT.